This TCR beta chain came from a study of T cell responses to AZD1222 COVID-19 vaccine. Findings of the study overall: Vaccine-associated CD4 TCRs spanned spike, dominant at 160-218 and 743-854.

TCRdb's table, derived via immunoSEQ multiplex PCR, lists solely in-frame clones and lacks some. This table has roughly 130,000 clones, around 90% appearing once. As for this clone: What it recognizes is unknown.

Unmatched junction bases numbered 2, after V lost 5 bases and J lost 5 bases. Germline V gene lookup returns CDR1 SNHLY and CDR2 FYNNEI. The CDR3 sequence is 13 residues long. This TCR was sampled from an adult in good health. The sample was peripheral blood, taken on day 0 of AZD1222 vaccination. The chain combines TRBV2 with TRBJ1-5; 8 bases fit TRBD1. Here the CDR3 reads CASSIQGDQPQHF. CDR3 DNA: TGTGCCAGCAGTATACAGGGGGATCAGCCCCAGCATTTT. The full variable domain, rest sourced from reference TRBV2 and TRBJ1-5, is EPEVTQTPSHQVTQMGQEVILRCVPISNHLYFYWYRQILGQKVEFLVSFYNNEISEKSEIFDDQFSVERPDGSNFTLKIRSTKLEDSAMYFCASSIQGDQPQHFGDGTRLSIL.